This TCR beta chain was retrieved from a study of blood T cell repertoires in COVID-19. Germline lookup yields CDR1 SGHRS and CDR2 YFSETQ. The CDR3 is made up of 17 amino acids. Germline trimming cut 5 bases from V and 10 bases from J; bases unmatched to any gene: 16. Produced via immunoSEQ multiplex PCR; TCRdb's table is partial and in-frame only. Here the sample spans about 140,000 clones, roughly 80% being singletons. Sample: peripheral blood. V is TRBV5-1 and J is TRBJ2-1; 12 nucleotides agree with TRBD2. The clonotype was recovered from a woman of 80 years or more with acute or convalescent COVID-19. CDR3 protein: CASSRQMTSGSLWEQFF. CDR3 bases: TGCGCCAGCAGTCGCCAGATGACTAGCGGGAGTCTTTGGGAGCAGTTCTTC.